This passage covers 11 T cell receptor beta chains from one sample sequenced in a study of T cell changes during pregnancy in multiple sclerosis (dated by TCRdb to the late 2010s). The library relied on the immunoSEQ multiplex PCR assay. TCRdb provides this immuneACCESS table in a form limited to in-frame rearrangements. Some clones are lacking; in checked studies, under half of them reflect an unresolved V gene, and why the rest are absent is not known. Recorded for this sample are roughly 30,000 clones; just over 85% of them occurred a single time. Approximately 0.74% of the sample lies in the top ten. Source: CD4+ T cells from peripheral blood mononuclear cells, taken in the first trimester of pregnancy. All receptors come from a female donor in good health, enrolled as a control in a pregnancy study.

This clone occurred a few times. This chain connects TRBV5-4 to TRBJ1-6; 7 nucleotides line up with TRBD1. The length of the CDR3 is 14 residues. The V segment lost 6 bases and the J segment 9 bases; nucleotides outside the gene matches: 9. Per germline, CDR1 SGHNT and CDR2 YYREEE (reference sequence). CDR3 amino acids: CASMQQGQPSPLHF. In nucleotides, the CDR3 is TGTGCCAGCATGCAACAGGGACAGCCTTCACCCCTCCACTTT.

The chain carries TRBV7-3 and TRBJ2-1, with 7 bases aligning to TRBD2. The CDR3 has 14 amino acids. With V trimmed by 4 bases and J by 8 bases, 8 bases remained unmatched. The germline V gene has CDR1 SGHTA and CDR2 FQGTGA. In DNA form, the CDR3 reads TGTGCCAGCAGCTCTTCTCGGGGAGGGGATGAGCAGTTCTTC. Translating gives CASSSSRGGDEQFF.

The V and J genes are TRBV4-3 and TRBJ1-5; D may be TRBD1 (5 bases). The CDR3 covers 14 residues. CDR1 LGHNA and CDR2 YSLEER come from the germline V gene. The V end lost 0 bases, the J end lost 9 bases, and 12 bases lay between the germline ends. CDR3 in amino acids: CASSQDTGPGPQHF. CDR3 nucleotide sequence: TGCGCCAGCAGCCAAGATACAGGCCCGGGGCCCCAGCATTTT.

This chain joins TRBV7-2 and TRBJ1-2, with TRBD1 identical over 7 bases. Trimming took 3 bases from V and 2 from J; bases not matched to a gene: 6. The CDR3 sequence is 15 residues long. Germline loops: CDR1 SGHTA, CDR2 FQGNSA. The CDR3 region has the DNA TGTGCCAGCAGCTTTTCCGGGACAGACAACTATGGCTACACCTTC. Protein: CASSFSGTDNYGYTF.

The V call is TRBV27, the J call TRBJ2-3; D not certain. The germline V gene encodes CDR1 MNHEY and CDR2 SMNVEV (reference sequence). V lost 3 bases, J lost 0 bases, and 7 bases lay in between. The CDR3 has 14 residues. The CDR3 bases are TGTGCCAGCAGTTTGGGCCTTAGCACAGATACGCAGTATTTT. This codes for CASSLGLSTDTQYF.

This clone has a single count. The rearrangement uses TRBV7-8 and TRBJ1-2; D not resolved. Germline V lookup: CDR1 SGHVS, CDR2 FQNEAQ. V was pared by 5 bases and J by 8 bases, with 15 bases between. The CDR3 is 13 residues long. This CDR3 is CASSEEVFRGYTF. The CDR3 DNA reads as TGTGCCAGCAGCGAGGAGGTTTTCCGGGGCTACACCTTC. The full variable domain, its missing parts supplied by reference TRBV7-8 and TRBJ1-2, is GAGVSQSPRYKVAKRGQDVALRCDPISGHVSLFWYQQALGQGPEFLTYFQNEAQLDKSGLPSDRFFAERPEGSVSTLKIQRTQQEDSAVYLCASSEEVFRGYTFGSGTRLTVV.

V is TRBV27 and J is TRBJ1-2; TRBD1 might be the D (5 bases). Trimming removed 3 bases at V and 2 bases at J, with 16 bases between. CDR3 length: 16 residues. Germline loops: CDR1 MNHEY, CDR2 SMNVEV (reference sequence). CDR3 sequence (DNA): TGTGCCAGCAGTTTCTGGGGGGAATCTAGGAACTATGGCTACACCTTC. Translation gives CASSFWGESRNYGYTF.

The CDR3 loop is CAWTVDRVVHEQYF. The CDR3, as DNA: TGTGCCTGGACCGTGGACAGGGTGGTCCACGAGCAGTACTTC. The rearrangement joins TRBV30 to TRBJ2-7, with TRBD1 matching over 8 bases. The germline gives CDR1 GTSNPN, CDR2 SVGIG (reference sequence). J gave up 5 bases and V 4 bases, and 10 bases lay outside the gene matches. This CDR3 is 14 amino acids long.

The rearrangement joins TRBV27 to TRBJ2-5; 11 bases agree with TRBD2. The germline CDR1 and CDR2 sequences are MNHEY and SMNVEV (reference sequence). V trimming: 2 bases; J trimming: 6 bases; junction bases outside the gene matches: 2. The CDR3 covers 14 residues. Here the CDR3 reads CASSLIAGGKTQYF. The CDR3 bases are TGTGCCAGCAGTTTAATAGCGGGGGGGAAGACCCAGTACTTC.

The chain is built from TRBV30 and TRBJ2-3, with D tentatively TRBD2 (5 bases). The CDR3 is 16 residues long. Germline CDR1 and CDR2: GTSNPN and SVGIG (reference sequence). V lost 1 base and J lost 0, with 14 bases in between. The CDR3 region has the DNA TGTGCCTGGAGTGGCCTAGCAAGGGCAAGCACAGATACGCAGTATTTT. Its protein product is CAWSGLARASTDTQYF. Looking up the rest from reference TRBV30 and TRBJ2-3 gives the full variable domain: SQTIHQWPATLVQPVGSPLSLECTVEGTSNPNLYWYRQAAGRGLQLLFYSVGIGQISSEVPQNLSASRPQDRQFILSSKKLLLSDSGFYLCAWSGLARASTDTQYFGPGTRLTVL.

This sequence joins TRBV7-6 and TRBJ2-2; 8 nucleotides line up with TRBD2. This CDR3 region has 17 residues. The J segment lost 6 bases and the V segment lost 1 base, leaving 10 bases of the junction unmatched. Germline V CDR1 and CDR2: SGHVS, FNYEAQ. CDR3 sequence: CASSLVSGAGGSGELFF. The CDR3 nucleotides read TGTGCCAGCAGCTTAGTCTCAGGGGCGGGGGGCTCCGGGGAGCTGTTTTTT.